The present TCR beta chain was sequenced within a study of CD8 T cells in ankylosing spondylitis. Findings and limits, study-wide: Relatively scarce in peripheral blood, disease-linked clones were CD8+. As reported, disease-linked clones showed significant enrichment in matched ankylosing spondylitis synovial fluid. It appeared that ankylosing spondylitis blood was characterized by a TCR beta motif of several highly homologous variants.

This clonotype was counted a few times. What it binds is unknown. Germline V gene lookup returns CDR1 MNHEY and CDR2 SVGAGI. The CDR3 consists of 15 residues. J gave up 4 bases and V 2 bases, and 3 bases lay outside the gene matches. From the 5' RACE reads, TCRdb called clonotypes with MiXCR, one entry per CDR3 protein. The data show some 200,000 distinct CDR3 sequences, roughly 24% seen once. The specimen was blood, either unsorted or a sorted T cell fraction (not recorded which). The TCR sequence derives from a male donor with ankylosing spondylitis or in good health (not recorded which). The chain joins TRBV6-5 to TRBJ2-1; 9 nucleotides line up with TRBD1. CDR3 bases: TGTGCCAGCAGTTACGCCGGGACAGGGTACAATGAGCAGTTCTTC. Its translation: CASSYAGTGYNEQFF.